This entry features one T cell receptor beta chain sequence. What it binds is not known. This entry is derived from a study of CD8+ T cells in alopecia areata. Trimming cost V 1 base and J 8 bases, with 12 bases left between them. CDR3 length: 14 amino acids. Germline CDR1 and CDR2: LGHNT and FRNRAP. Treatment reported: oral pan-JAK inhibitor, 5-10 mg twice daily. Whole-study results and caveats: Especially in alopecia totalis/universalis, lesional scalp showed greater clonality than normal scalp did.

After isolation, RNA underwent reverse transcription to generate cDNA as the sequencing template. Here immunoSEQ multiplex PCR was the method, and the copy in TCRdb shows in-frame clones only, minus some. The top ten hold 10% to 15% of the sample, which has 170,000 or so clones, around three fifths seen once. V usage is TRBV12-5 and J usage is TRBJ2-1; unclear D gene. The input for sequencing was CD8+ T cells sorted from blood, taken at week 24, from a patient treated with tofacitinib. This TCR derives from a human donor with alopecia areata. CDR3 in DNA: TGTGCTAGTGGTTTGGGGACCAGGCTGGATGAGCAGTTCTTC. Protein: CASGLGTRLDEQFF.